A selection of T cell receptor beta chains follows, all from one sample in a study of T cell repertoires in cytomegalovirus infection. Their antigens remain unidentified. TCRdb redid the calling of the reads with MiXCR, one entry per CDR3 protein. The table lists over 250,000 distinct CDR3 sequences, 22% of them singletons. Sequencing was performed on cultured PBMCs, taken from culture after CMV antigen stimulation. The receptors were gathered from a human donor in good health (CMV status not recorded). Some clones in this sample may be carry-over from other donors' samples. CDR3s include the opening cysteine and the closing phenylalanine or tryptophan. The order of the fields is V gene, CDR3 protein.

TRBV7-2 | CASSLRGSANTGELFF
TRBV11-2 | CASSPGVSEKLFF
TRBV24-1 | CATSDFTGANEQFF
TRBV4-3 | CASSQDVGLATDTQYF
TRBV6-8 | CASSYPRSGRETQYF
TRBV5-6 | CASRPGGDNEQFF
TRBV10-2 | CASSESSIGETQYF
TRBV27 | CASRPGPTQYF
TRBV9 | CASSGGDTNSPLHF
TRBV7-2 | CASSLIKGAVDEQFF
TRBV7-9 | CASSSSSGRETQYF
TRBV7-2 | CASSLDRANEKLFF
TRBV27 | CASSRGSGRLRELFF
TRBV4-1 | CASSQDQRDRHEQFF
TRBV6-2/TRBV6-3 | CASSYVPGQGVGSNQPQHF
TRBV19 | CASTSISTDTQYF
TRBV7-2 | CASTKGTGGGLSNQPQHF
TRBV6-2/TRBV6-3 | CASSSTRTSGYTGGTDTQYF
TRBV4-3 | CASSQAATGDTEAFF
TRBV5-6 | CASSLGTATNYGYTF
TRBV10-3 | CAISESIAGGRNEQFF
TRBV5-1 | CASSWGTRYYEQYF
TRBV7-2 | CASSRQGAFYGYTF
TRBV15 | CATSRDRHADTQYF
TRBV7-2 | CASSLVGGVNSPLHF
TRBV5-1 | CASSSAPGGYNEQFF
TRBV4-1 | CASSQDPGTGPQHF
TRBV28 | CASSPFRAKGWNEQFF
TRBV11-3 | CASSLGVTSDNEQFF
TRBV6-2/TRBV6-3 | CASSYPGEVKAFF
TRBV12-5 | CASGFGDRQETQYF
TRBV20-1 | CSARDPAGGETGELFF
TRBV7-9 | CASSFGASESTDTQYF
TRBV7-2 | CASSVDRVNEQFF
TRBV4-1 | CASSLSRADSVYNEQFF
TRBV4-3 | CASSTRDRVPANTEAFF
TRBV28 | CASGFARGQANEQFF
TRBV6-4 | CASSNRLHNEQFF
TRBV7-6 | CASSLRALHEATAGNTIYF
TRBV6-1 | CASFRDPYNEQFF
TRBV7-9 | CASSWTGNEKLFF
TRBV6-5 | CASMRRGGTMIAKAFF
TRBV7-2 | CASSYRQGHYGYTF
TRBV28 | CASSPLDAFHEQYF
TRBV6-2/TRBV6-3 | CATEDNEAFF
TRBV30 | CAWSAYTGELFF
TRBV2 | CASSEARLNQPQHF
TRBV30 | CAWSVGWTGGKDTEAFF
TRBV20-1 | CSARDFPGLDLLFSYNEQFF
TRBV7-3 | CASSPSQRRYTGELFF
TRBV7-6 | CASSLTGREETQYF
TRBV20-1 | CSAWEVAGGGKTQYF
TRBV7-2 | CASSFSGQGRKHF
TRBV27 | CASSFRGEDGEQFF
TRBV6-5 | CASRDSYGYNEQFF